The clone carrying this TCR beta chain was seen many times. The data were obtained in a study of regulatory T cells in long-lasting Graves disease. Time point meaning: newly diagnosed GD, antithyroid drugs for less than 3 months. PBMC RNA was the source of the TCR library. Both iRepertoire HTBI primers and Arm-PCR of CDR3 regions were used to build the TCR beta libraries. Each CDR3 protein gets one entry after TCRdb re-called the multiplex PCR reads with MiXCR. The data contain around 450,000 distinct CDR3 sequences, under 15% of them singletons. V was clipped by 3 bases and J by 6 bases, with 15 bases between them. The CDR3 loop spans 15 amino acids. Germline values: CDR1 SEHNR, CDR2 FQNEAQ (reference sequence). These same records also appear under a second study, on T cells in Graves' hyperthyroidism and ophthalmopathy.

Sample: peripheral blood mononuclear cells (PBMCs), taken at new diagnosis, from a patient treated with antithyroid drugs. The receptor was isolated from a woman aged 25-40 years with Graves disease. V is TRBV7-9 and J is TRBJ2-1, with D perhaps TRBD2 (7 bases). The chain's CDR3 is CASSFRLGGGNEQFF. Written as DNA, the CDR3 is TGTGCCAGCAGCTTTAGACTAGGGGGGGGCAATGAGCAGTTCTTC.